This T cell receptor beta chain was obtained from a study of T cells after somatic rescue of genetic block (dated by TCRdb to the early 2020s). With respect to the entire study: What the study looked at was long-term robustness, specifically in a T-cell system that came about through somatic rescue of a genetic block in T-cell development.

The library was made by the immunoSEQ multiplex PCR assay. TCRdb's version of the immuneACCESS table is confined to in-frame rearrangements and falls short of the full clone set. An unresolved V gene accounts for under half of the shortfall where checked; the remainder is of unknown origin. The sample table shows under 150,000 clones, and under 95% are seen once. The ten largest make up about 1.5% of the sample. Comments on this clone: This receptor's antigen is unknown. Base qualities are missing; no much larger clone stands one base away.

The germline V gene gives CDR1 as SGHRS and CDR2 as YFSETQ. V is cut by 4 bases and J by 2 bases, and the space between the germline ends is 4 bases. The CDR3 contains 12 residues, cysteine and phenylalanine counted. The read is trimmed to its CDR3 DNA, 36 bases read in frame from base 1. This clonotype was obtained from a woman aged 18-29 years. The chain is assembled from TRBV5-1 and TRBJ1-3, with an unclear D gene assignment. The specimen was peripheral blood mononuclear cells (PBMCs). The nucleotide sequence reads TGCGCCAGCAGCCCAGCTGGAAACACCATATATTTT. Its product reads: CASSPAGNTIYF.